The rows below give T cell receptor beta chains drawn from one sample of a study of CD8+ T cells in alopecia areata. Clones were read by immunoSEQ multiplex PCR, and TCRdb kept only the in-frame ones, dropping some. The sample has roughly 180,000 clones, approximately 56% seen once. The sequences come from CD4+ T cells sorted from blood, collected at week 4, from a patient treated with tofacitinib. These receptors were obtained from a human donor with alopecia areata. Each CDR3 is given with its conserved first and last residue. Fields, in order: J gene, D gene, V gene, CDR3 protein. A D gene is named only where the DNA matches it firmly.

>TRBJ2-5|.|TRBV29-1
CSVTSGRGRETQYF
>TRBJ2-7|TRBD1|TRBV7-2
CASSVSRDRGYEQYF
>TRBJ1-6|.|TRBV30
CAWSVLNTVNSPLHF
>TRBJ2-5|.|TRBV6-5
CASIGVGETQYF
>TRBJ1-6|TRBD1|TRBV27
CASRGTGGNSPLHF
>TRBJ1-2|.|TRBV28
CASSEGGKGYTF
>TRBJ1-5|.|TRBV5-1
CASSLAGGGNQPQHF
>TRBJ2-1|.|TRBV29-1
CSVRVGAYNEQFF
>TRBJ2-5|TRBD1|TRBV29-1
CSVIPPDRAQETQYF
>TRBJ2-3|.|TRBV29-1
CSAVPARGADTQYF
>TRBJ2-7|.|TRBV2
CASSRGATYEQYF
>TRBJ2-5|.|TRBV25-1
CASSEMKTQYF
>TRBJ1-3|.|TRBV7-2
CASSLEGRGNTIYF
>TRBJ2-1|.|TRBV30
CACSRPDSKYNEQFF
>TRBJ1-5|.|TRBV6-6
CATSNSQNQPQHF
>TRBJ2-7|.|TRBV29-1
CSVEDVSYEQYF
>TRBJ2-1|.|TRBV29-1
CSVFQGGRSNEQFF
>TRBJ2-7|.|TRBV5-1
CASSLRRQGLEQYF
>TRBJ1-2|.|TRBV29-1
CSANLVAGLGGYTF
>TRBJ1-1|.|TRBV29-1
CSVAGSPRGAFF
>TRBJ1-1|.|TRBV29-1
CSAIQGGGTEAFF
>TRBJ2-3|TRBD2|TRBV4-1
CASSRGGPTDTQYF
>TRBJ2-7|TRBD1|TRBV5-1
CASSLSRETGGVEQYF
>TRBJ2-3|.|TRBV5-1
CASRWESSTDTQYF
>TRBJ1-2|TRBD1|TRBV2
CASSEGQGVDGYTF
>TRBJ2-7|TRBD2|TRBV4-2
CASSQSGGDHYEQYF
>TRBJ1-6|.|TRBV15
CATSRDYVTGYNSPLHF
>TRBJ1-2|.|TRBV29-1
CSVEGRHGYTF
>TRBJ2-1|TRBD2|TRBV6-5
CASSPLAGRYNEQFF
>TRBJ2-3|.|TRBV19
CASSIGGIDTDTQYF
>TRBJ1-1|.|TRBV30
CAWSPRVGTEAFF
>TRBJ2-3|.|TRBV9
CASSLRQTERTDTQYF
>TRBJ2-5|TRBD2|TRBV13
CASSLGLAGLPLETQYF